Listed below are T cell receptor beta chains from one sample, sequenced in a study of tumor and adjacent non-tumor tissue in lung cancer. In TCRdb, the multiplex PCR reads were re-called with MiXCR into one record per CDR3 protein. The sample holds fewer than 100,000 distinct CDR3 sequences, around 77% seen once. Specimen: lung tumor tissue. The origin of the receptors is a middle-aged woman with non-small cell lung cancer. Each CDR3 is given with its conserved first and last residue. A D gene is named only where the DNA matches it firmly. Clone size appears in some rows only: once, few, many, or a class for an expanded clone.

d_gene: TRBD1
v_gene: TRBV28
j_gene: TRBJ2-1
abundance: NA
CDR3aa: CASSFVDRNHNEQFF
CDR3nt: TGTGCCAGCAGTTTCGTGGACAGGAACCACAATGAGCAGTTCTTC

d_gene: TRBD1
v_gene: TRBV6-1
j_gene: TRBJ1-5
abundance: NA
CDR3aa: CASIGDRGDVQPQHF
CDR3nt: TGTGCCAGCATTGGAGACAGGGGGGATGTTCAGCCCCAGCATTTT

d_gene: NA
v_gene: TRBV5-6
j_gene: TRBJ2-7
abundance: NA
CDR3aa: CASRLMGAQRVNEQYF
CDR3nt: TGTGCTAGCAGGTTGATGGGGGCCCAACGAGTAAATGAGCAGTACTTC

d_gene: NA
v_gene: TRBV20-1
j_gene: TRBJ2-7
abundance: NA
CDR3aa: CSTSAWQGNYEQYF
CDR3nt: TGTAGTACTAGTGCCTGGCAGGGGAACTACGAGCAGTACTTC

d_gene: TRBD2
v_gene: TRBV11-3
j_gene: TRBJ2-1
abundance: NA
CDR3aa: CASIPRISGSNEQFF
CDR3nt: TGTGCCAGCATCCCGAGGATTAGCGGGTCTAATGAGCAGTTCTTC

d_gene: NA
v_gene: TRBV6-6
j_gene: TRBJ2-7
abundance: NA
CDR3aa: CASSSRGGVISCEQYF
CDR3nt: TGTGCCAGCAGTTCCCGTGGAGGGGTTATCAGCTGCGAGCAGTACTTC

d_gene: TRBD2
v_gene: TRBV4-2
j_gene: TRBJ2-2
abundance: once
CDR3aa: CTSSQGGAGAGTGELFF
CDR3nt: TGTACCAGCAGCCAAGGTGGAGCGGGAGCGGGTACCGGGGAACTGTTTTTT

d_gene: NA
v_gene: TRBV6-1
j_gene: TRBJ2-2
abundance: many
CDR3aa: CASSFRALQGAGELFF
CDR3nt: TGTGCCAGCAGTTTTAGGGCCCTCCAAGGGGCCGGGGAGCTGTTTTTT

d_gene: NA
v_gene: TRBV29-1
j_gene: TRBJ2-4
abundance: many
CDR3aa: CSVVIMVVGVGDIQYF
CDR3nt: TGCAGCGTTGTAATAATGGTGGTAGGGGTCGGGGACATTCAGTACTTC

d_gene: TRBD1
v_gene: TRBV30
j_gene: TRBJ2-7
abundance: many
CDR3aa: CAWSVRGQGASYEQYF
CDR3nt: TGTGCCTGGAGTGTACGGGGGCAGGGGGCCTCCTACGAGCAGTACTTC

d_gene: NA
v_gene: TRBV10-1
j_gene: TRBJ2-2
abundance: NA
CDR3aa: CASSERVEAEELFF
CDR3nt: TGCGCCAGCAGTGAGAGGGTGGAAGCCGAGGAGCTGTTTTTT

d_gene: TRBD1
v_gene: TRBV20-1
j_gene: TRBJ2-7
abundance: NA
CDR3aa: CSASDRTGGFYEQYF
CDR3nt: TGCAGTGCTAGCGATCGGACAGGGGGCTTTTACGAGCAGTACTTC

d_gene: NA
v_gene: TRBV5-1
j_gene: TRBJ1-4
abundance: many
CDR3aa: CASSLEGRRPPAGEKLFF
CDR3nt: TGCGCCAGCAGCTTGGAAGGAAGAAGGCCCCCAGCCGGGGAAAAACTGTTTTTT

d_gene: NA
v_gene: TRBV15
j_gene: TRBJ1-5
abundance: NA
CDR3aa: CATSRDSSANQPQHF
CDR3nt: TGTGCCACCAGCAGAGATAGTAGTGCCAATCAGCCCCAGCATTTT

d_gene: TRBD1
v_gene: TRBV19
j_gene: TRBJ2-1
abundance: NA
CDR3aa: CVSSPPDRKDYNEQFF
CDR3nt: TGTGTCAGTAGTCCCCCGGACAGGAAGGACTACAATGAGCAGTTCTTC

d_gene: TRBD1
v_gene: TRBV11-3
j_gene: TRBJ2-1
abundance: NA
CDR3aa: CASSSGQGGNEQLF
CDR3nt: TGTGCCAGCAGCTCTGGACAGGGGGGAAATGAGCAGCTCTTC

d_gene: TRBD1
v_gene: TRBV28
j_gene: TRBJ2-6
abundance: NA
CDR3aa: CASSPGGSGANALTF
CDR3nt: TGTGCCAGCAGCCCAGGGGGCTCTGGGGCCAACGCCCTGACTTTC

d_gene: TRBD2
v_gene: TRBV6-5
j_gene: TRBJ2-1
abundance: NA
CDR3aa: CESSPRTSGWNEQFF
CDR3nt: TGTGAGAGCAGTCCACGGACTAGCGGTTGGAATGAGCAGTTCTTC

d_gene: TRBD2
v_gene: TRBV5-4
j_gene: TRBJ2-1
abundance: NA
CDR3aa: CASILSAGVYNEQLF
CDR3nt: TGTGCCAGCATCTTGAGTGCGGGGGTTTACAATGAGCAGCTCTTC

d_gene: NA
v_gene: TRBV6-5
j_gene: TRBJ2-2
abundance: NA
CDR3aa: CASSYRLMNTVELFF
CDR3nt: TGTGCCAGCAGTTATAGGCTAATGAACACCGTGGAGCTGTTTTTT

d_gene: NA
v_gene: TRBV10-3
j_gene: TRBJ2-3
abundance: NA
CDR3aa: CTISEPISGPDTQYF
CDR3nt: TGTACCATCAGTGAGCCTATTAGCGGCCCAGATACGCAGTATTTT

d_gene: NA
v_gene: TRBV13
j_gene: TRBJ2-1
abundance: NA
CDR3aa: CACSRESYNEQFF
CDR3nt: TGTGCCTGTAGCCGGGAATCCTACAATGAGCAGTTCTTC

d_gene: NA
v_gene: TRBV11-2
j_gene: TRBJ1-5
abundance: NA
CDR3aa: CASSLTRGWPQHF
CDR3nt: TGTGCCAGCAGCTTAACGCGAGGGTGGCCCCAACATTTT

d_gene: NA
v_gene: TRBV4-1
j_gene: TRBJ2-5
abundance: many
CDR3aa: CASSLTVLRQETQYF
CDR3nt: TGCGCCAGCAGCCTAACGGTTCTGCGCCAAGAGACCCAGTACTTC

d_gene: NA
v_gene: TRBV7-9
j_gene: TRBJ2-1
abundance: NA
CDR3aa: CASSYRDHSMHIEQFF
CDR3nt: TGTGCCAGCAGCTACCGGGACCACTCAATGCACATTGAGCAGTTCTTC

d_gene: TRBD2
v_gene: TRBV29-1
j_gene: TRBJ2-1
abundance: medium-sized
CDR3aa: CSVGGEAGGPVGNEQFF
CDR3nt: TGCAGCGTGGGAGGGGAAGCGGGAGGGCCCGTCGGCAATGAGCAGTTCTTC

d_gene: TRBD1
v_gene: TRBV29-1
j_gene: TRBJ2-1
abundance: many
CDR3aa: CSVGTGFSYNEQFF
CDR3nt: TGCAGCGTAGGGACAGGGTTCTCCTACAATGAGCAGTTCTTC

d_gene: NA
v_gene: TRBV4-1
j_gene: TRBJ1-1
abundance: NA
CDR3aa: CASSQKSLKSGPGDVRTEAFF
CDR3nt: TGCGCCAGCAGCCAAAAAAGCCTAAAATCGGGACCGGGGGATGTTCGGACTGAAGCCTTCTTT

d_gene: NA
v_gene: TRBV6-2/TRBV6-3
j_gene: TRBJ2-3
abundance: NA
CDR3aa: CVSSPTNGSTDTQYF
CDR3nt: TGTGTCAGCAGCCCGACTAACGGGAGCACAGATACGCAGTATTTT

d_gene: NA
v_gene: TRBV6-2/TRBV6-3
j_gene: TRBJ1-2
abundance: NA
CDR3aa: CPSSDWESRGYTF
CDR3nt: TGTCCCAGCAGTGACTGGGAGAGCAGGGGCTACACCTTC

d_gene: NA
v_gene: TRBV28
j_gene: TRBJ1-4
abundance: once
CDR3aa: CASSRLGQGQEKLFF
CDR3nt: TGTGCCAGCAGCCGCCTCGGGCAGGGCCAGGAAAAACTGTTTTTT

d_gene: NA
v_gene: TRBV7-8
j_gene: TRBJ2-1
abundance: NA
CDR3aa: CASSLVVEQFF
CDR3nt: TGTGCCAGCAGTTTGGTGGTGGAGCAGTTCTTC

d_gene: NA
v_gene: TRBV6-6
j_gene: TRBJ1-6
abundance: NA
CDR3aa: CASGPSGNNPPLHF
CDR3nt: TGTGCCAGCGGCCCCTCGGGGAATAATCCACCCCTCCACTTT

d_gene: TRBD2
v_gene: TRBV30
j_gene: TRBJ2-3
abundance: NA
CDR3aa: CVWSLGLAGSTDTQYF
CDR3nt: TGTGTCTGGAGCTTGGGACTAGCGGGGAGCACAGATACGCAGTATTTT

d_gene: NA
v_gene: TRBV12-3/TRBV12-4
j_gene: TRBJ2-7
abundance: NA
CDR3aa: CTSSFGGSSYELYF
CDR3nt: TGTACCAGCAGTTTCGGGGGATCCTCCTACGAGCTGTACTTC

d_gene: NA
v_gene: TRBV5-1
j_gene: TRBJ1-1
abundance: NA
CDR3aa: CASSLEGQGEVNTEAFF
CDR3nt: TGCGCCAGCAGCTTGGAAGGGCAGGGAGAGGTGAACACTGAAGCTTTCTTC

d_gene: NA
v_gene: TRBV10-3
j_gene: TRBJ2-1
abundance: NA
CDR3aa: CAIRPIGRNEQFF
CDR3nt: TGTGCCATCAGACCGATAGGGCGAAATGAGCAGTTCTTC

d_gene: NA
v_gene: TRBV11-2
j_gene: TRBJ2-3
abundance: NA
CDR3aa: CVSGTALDPRSDTQYF
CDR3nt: TGTGTCAGCGGCACTGCGCTAGATCCCCGCTCAGATACGCAGTATTTT

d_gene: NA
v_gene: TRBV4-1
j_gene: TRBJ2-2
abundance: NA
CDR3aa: CASNSGLVGAVGELFF
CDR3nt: TGCGCCAGCAACTCGGGATTAGTGGGGGCGGTCGGGGAGCTGTTTTTT

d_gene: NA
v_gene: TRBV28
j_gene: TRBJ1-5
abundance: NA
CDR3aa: CASSLNQPQHF
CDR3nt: TGTGCCAGCAGTCTGAATCAGCCCCAGCATTTT

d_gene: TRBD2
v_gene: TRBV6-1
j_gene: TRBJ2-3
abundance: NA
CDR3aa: CASILAGGSGTDAQYF
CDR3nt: TGTGCCAGCATTCTGGCGGGGGGCTCAGGTACAGATGCGCAGTATTTT

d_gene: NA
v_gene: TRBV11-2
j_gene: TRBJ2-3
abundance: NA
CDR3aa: CASSPCGTGEFF
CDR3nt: TGTGCCAGCAGCCCATGCGGGACGGGGGAGTTTTTT

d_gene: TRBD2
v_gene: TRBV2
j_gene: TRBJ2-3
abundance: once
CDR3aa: CASRIGGAADTQYF
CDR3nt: TGTGCCAGCCGGATCGGGGGGGCAGCAGATACGCAATATTTT

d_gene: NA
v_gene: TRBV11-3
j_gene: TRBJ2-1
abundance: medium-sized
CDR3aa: CASSWEGVEQFF
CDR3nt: TGTGCCAGCAGCTGGGAGGGGGTCGAGCAGTTCTTC

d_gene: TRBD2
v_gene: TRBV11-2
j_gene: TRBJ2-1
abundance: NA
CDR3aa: CVSSSDRLALGNEQFF
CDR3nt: TGTGTCAGCAGCTCCGACCGACTAGCCCTTGGCAATGAACAGTTCTTC